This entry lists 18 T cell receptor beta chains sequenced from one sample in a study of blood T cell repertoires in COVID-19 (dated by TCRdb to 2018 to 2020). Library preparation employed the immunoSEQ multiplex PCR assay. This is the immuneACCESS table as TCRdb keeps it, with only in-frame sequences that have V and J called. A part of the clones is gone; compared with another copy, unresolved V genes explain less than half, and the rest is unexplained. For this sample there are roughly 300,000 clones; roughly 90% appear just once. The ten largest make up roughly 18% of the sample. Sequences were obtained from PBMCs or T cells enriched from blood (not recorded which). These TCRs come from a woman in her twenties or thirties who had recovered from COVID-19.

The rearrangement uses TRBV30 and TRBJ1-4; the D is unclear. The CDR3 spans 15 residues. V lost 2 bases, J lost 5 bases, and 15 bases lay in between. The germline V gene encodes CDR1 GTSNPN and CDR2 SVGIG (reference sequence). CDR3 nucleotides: TGTGCCTGGAGTCCCCCCTATCAAACCAATGAAAAACTGTTTTTT. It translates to CAWSPPYQTNEKLFF.

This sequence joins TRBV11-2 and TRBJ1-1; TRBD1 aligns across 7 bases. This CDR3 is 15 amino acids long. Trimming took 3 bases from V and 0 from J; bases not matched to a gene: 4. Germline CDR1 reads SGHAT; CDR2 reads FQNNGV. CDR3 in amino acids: CASSFRGTVNTEAFF. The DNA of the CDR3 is TGTGCCAGCAGCTTTAGGGGGACAGTGAACACTGAAGCTTTCTTT.

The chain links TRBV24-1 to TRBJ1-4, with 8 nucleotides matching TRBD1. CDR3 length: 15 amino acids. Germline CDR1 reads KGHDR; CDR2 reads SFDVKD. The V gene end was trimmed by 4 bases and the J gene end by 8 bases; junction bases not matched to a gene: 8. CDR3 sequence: CATSDHGTGMEKLFF. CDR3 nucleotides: TGTGCCACCAGTGACCACGGGACAGGAATGGAAAAACTGTTTTTT.

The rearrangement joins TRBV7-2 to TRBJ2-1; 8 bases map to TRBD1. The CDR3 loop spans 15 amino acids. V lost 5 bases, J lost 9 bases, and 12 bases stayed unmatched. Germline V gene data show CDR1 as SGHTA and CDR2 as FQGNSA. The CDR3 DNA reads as TGTGCCAGCAGCAAGGACAGGGCGGCGATCAGTGAGCAGTTCTTC. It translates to CASSKDRAAISEQFF.

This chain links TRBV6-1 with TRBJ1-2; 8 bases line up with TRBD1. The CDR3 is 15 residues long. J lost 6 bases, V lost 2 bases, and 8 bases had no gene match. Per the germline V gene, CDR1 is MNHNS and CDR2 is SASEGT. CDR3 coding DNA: TGTGCCAGCAGTGAATCAGGGGGCGGACCTGATGGCTACACCTTC. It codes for CASSESGGGPDGYTF.

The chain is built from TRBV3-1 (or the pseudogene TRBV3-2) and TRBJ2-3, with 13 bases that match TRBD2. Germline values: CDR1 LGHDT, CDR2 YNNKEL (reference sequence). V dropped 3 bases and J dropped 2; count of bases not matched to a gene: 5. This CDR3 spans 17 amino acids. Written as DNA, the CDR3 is TGTGCCAGCAGCCATCAAGGGACTAGCGGGGACACAGATACGCAGTATTTT. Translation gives CASSHQGTSGDTDTQYF.

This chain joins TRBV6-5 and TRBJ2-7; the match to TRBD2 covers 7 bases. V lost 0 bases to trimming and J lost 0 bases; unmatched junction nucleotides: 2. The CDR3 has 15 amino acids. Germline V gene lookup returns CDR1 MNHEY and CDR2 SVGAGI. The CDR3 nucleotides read TGTGCCAGCAGTTACTCGCCTAGCGGCTCCTACGAGCAGTACTTC. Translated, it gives CASSYSPSGSYEQYF.

CDR3 bases: TGTGCCAGCAGTTTTCCCCTGGCAGGGCCCTCCTACGAGCAGTACTTC. Protein sequence: CASSFPLAGPSYEQYF. V and J are TRBV28 and TRBJ2-7; D is possibly TRBD1 (5 bases). Trimming shortened V by 3 bases and J by 0 bases, and 15 bases separated the two germline ends. Germline CDR1 reads MDHEN; CDR2 reads SYDVKM. The CDR3 has 16 residues.

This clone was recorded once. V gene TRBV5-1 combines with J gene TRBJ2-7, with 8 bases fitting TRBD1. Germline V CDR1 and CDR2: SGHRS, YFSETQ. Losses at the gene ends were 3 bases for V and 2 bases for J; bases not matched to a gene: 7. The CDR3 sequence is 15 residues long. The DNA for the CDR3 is TGCGCCAGCAGCTGGGAGACAGGGGCCCCCTACGAGCAGTACTTC. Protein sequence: CASSWETGAPYEQYF.

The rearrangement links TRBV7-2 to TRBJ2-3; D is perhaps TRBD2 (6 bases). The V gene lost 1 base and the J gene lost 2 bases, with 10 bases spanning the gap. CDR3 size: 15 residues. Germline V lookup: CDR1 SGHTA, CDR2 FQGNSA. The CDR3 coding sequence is TGTGCCAGCAGCTTAGGTGGGAGGAACACAGATACGCAGTATTTT. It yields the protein CASSLGGRNTDTQYF.

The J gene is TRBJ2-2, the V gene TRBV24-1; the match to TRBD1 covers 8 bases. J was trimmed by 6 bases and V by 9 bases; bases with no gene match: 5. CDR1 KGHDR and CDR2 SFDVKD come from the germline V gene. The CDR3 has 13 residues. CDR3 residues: CATGQGVAGELFF. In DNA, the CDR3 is TGTGCCACCGGACAGGGAGTAGCCGGGGAGCTGTTTTTT.

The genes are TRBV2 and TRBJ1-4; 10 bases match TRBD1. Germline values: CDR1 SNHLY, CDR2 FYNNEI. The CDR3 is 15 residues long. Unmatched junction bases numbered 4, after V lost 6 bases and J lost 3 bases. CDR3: CASRGQGLANEKLFF. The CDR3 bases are TGTGCCAGCAGGGGACAGGGGCTGGCTAATGAAAAACTGTTTTTT.

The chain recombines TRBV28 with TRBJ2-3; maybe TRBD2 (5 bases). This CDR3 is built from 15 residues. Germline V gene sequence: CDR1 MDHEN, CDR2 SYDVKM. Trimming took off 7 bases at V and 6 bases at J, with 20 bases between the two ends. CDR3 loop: CASTTPSEGSDTQYF. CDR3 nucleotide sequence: TGTGCCAGCACCACTCCCTCCGAGGGTTCGGATACGCAGTATTTT.

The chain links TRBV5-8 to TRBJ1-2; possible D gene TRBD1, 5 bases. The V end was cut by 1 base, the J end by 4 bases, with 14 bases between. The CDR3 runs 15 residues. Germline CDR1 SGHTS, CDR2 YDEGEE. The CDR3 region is CASSLPARVRYGYTF. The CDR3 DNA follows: TGTGCCAGCAGCTTGCCCGCCAGGGTGCGCTATGGCTACACCTTC.

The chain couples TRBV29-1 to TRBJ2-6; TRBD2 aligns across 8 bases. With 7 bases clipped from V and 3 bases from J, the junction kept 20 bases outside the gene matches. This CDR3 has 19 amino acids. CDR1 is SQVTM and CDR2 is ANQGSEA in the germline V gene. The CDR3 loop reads CSDRGGGRLFMLGANVLTF. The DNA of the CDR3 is TGCAGCGACCGCGGCGGGGGGCGCCTGTTTATGCTTGGGGCCAACGTCCTGACTTTC. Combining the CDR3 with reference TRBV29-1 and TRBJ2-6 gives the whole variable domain SAVISQKPSRDICQRGTSLTIQCQVDSQVTMMFWYRQQPGQSLTLIATANQGSEATYESGFVIDKFPISRPNLTFSTLTVSNMSPEDSSIYLCSDRGGGRLFMLGANVLTFGAGSRLTVL.

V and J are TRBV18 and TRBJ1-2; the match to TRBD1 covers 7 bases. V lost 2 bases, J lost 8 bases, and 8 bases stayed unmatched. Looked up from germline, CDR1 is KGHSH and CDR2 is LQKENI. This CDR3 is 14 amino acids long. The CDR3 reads CASSPSEGAQGYTF. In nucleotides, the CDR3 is TGTGCCAGCTCACCATCGGAGGGGGCGCAGGGCTACACCTTC.

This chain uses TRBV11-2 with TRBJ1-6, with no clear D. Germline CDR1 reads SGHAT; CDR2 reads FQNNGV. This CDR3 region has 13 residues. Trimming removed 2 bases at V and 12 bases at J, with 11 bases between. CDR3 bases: TGTGCCAGCAGCTTAAAGCAGAGGGTACCCCTCCACTTT. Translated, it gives CASSLKQRVPLHF. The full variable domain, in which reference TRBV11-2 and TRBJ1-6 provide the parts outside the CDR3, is EAGVAQSPRYKIIEKRQSVAFWCNPISGHATLYWYQQILGQGPKLLIQFQNNGVVDDSQLPKDRFSAERLKGVDSTLKIQPAKLEDSAVYLCASSLKQRVPLHFGNGTRLTVT.

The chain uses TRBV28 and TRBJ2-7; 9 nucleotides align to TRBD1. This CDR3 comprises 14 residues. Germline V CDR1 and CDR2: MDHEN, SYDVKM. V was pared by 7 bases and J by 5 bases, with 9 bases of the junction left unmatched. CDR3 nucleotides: TGTGCCAGCAACGATGGACAGGGGAGGAACGAGCAGTACTTC. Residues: CASNDGQGRNEQYF.